Presented here are 21 T cell receptor beta chains from one specimen sequenced in a study of blood T cell repertoires in COVID-19. Here immunoSEQ multiplex PCR was the method, and the copy in TCRdb shows in-frame clones only, minus some. The table records around 150,000 clones, 60% to 85% of them present only once. Sequencing used peripheral blood. These receptor sequences come from a man between 60 and 75 years old with acute or convalescent COVID-19.

The chain is built from TRBV7-9 and TRBJ1-1; D uncertain. This CDR3 is built from 14 residues. Germline CDR1 is SEHNR and CDR2 is FQNEAQ (reference sequence). Trimming cost V 1 base and J 4 bases, with 10 bases left between them. CDR3 DNA: TGTGCCAGCAGCTTAGGAGGAGGTCCCACTGAAGCTTTCTTT. This codes for CASSLGGGPTEAFF.

The chain links TRBV27 to TRBJ2-1; 8 positions agree with TRBD1. Germline trimming cut 6 bases from V and 6 bases from J; bases unmatched to any gene: 4. The germline CDR1 and CDR2 sequences are MNHEY and SMNVEV (reference sequence). The length of the CDR3 is 13 residues. Here the CDR3 DNA reads TGTGCCAGCAGACCCGGGACAGGCAATGAGCAGTTCTTC. It is translated as CASRPGTGNEQFF.

The chain employs TRBV5-4 and TRBJ2-2, with D possibly matching TRBD1 (6 bases). V was trimmed by 3 bases and J by 5 bases, leaving 14 bases between them. Looked up from germline, CDR1 is SGHNT and CDR2 is YYREEE (reference sequence). The length of the CDR3 is 15 residues. The CDR3: CASSWDTLGTGELFF. The CDR3 DNA follows: TGTGCCAGCAGCTGGGACACTCTTGGGACCGGGGAGCTGTTTTTT.

The J gene is TRBJ1-5, the V gene TRBV27; the match to TRBD1 covers 7 bases. The CDR3 sequence is 15 residues long. The J segment lost 6 bases and the V segment lost 2 bases, leaving 7 bases of the junction unmatched. Looked up from germline, CDR1 is MNHEY and CDR2 is SMNVEV (reference sequence). CDR3 residues: CASSLRGTAGQPQHF. The CDR3, as DNA: TGTGCCAGCAGTTTAAGAGGGACAGCGGGTCAGCCCCAGCATTTT.

This chain joins TRBV30 and TRBJ1-2; D is uncertain. The CDR3 runs to 13 residues. The V and J ends lost 2 bases and 8 bases respectively, with 15 bases between them. CDR1 is GTSNPN and CDR2 is SVGIG in the germline V gene (reference sequence). Written as DNA, the CDR3 is TGTGCCTGGAGTATGGACGCCGGACTAGGCTACACCTTC. Translated: CAWSMDAGLGYTF.

The rearrangement joins TRBV5-1 to TRBJ1-1; TRBD1 agrees at 9 bases. Germline trimming cut 3 bases from V and 4 bases from J; bases unmatched to any gene: 7. CDR3 length: 15 amino acids. The germline V gene encodes CDR1 SGHRS and CDR2 YFSETQ. The CDR3 here is CASSWGQGAGTEAFF. In nucleotides, the CDR3 is TGCGCCAGCAGCTGGGGACAGGGTGCGGGCACTGAAGCTTTCTTT.

In nucleotides, the CDR3 is TGTGCCTGGAGTGTAGCCCTCCCTCAAGAGACCCAGTACTTC. It encodes CAWSVALPQETQYF. The chain carries TRBV30 and TRBJ2-5, with D unclear. V gave up 0 bases and J gave up 2 bases, with 10 bases separating them. The CDR3 extends over 14 amino acids. From germline, CDR1 is GTSNPN and CDR2 SVGIG (reference sequence).

The J gene is TRBJ2-2, the V gene TRBV7-2; 9 positions agree with TRBD1. This CDR3 contains 17 residues. CDR1 and CDR2 from the germline V gene are SGHTA and FQGNSA. V was pared by 5 bases and J by 6 bases, with 13 bases of the junction left unmatched. This CDR3 reads CASSVLWGTGRPGELFF. CDR3 DNA: TGTGCCAGCAGCGTTCTGTGGGGGACAGGGCGGCCCGGGGAGCTGTTTTTT.

V gene TRBV5-1 combines with J gene TRBJ1-2; 10 nucleotides agree with TRBD1. With 4 bases clipped from V and 8 bases from J, the junction kept 8 bases outside the gene matches. This CDR3 is built from 14 residues. Germline-derived CDR1 and CDR2 are SGHRS and YFSETQ. CDR3 sequence reads: CASSKFGTGAGYTF. The CDR3 nucleotides read TGCGCCAGCAGCAAGTTCGGGACAGGGGCCGGCTACACCTTC.

This clone was recorded a few times. The chain links TRBV7-8 to TRBJ1-4; the D is unclear. Trimming took off 1 base at V and 13 bases at J, with 13 bases between the two ends. The V gene's germline CDR1 is SGHVS and CDR2 FQNEAQ. The CDR3 has 13 amino acids. CDR3 loop: CASSLGGQARLFF. CDR3 nucleotide sequence: TGTGCCAGCAGCTTAGGAGGGCAGGCCAGACTGTTTTTT.

This chain links TRBV29-1 with TRBJ2-7, with TRBD1 identical over 7 bases. Germline trimming cut 0 bases from V and 4 bases from J; bases unmatched to any gene: 3. The germline CDR1 and CDR2 sequences are SQVTM and ANQGSEA. CDR3 length: 13 residues. The CDR3 region is CSVEETGRYEQYF. DNA of the CDR3: TGCAGCGTTGAAGAGACAGGGCGATACGAGCAGTACTTC.

The V gene is TRBV2, the J gene TRBJ2-5; tentatively, D is TRBD1 (5 bases). Trimming stripped 4 bases from V and 2 bases from J, with 8 bases between. The length of the CDR3 is 13 residues. Germline V CDR1 and CDR2: SNHLY, FYNNEI. The CDR3 is CASSGQIQETQYF. CDR3 DNA: TGTGCCAGCAGTGGACAGATTCAAGAGACCCAGTACTTC.

J is TRBJ2-3 and V is TRBV6-1, with 12 nucleotides matching TRBD2. CDR3 length: 16 amino acids. Trimming took 4 bases from V and 4 from J; bases not matched to a gene: 6. Germline V gene sequence: CDR1 MNHNS, CDR2 SASEGT. DNA for the CDR3: TGTGCCAGCAGTGCTTCACTAGCGGGGGGCCCAGATACGCAGTATTTT. Encoded protein: CASSASLAGGPDTQYF.

This clone was observed a handful of times. This chain uses TRBV7-3 with TRBJ1-4; no clear D. The CDR3 has 13 amino acids. CDR1 SGHTA and CDR2 FQGTGA come from the germline V gene. Trimming shortened V by 5 bases and J by 8 bases, and 12 bases separated the two germline ends. The CDR3 is CASSLNRGEKLFF. The DNA of the CDR3 is TGTGCCAGCAGCCTAAACCGCGGGGAAAAACTGTTTTTT.

The CDR3, as DNA: TGTGCCAGCAGAATCACAGGGGTTCAGACGTATGGCTACACCTTC. It codes for CASRITGVQTYGYTF. The rearrangement joins TRBV6-5 to TRBJ1-2, with TRBD1 matching over 7 bases. Germline CDR1 MNHEY, CDR2 SVGAGI. The CDR3 has 15 amino acids. V shed 6 bases and J 5 bases; nucleotides not matched to a gene: 12.

The chain links TRBV24-1 to TRBJ2-2; 11 nucleotides match TRBD1. The CDR3 is made up of 16 amino acids. V trimming: 4 bases; J trimming: 3 bases; junction bases outside the gene matches: 3. Germline V gene lookup returns CDR1 KGHDR and CDR2 SFDVKD. For the CDR3, the DNA is TGTGCCACCAGTGACTGGACAGGGGGCTACACCGGGGAGCTGTTTTTT. Translated, it gives CATSDWTGGYTGELFF.

This clone was counted once. J is TRBJ1-1 and V is TRBV19; D is undetermined. The CDR3 has 15 residues. Germline V gene lookup returns CDR1 LNHDA and CDR2 SQIVND (reference sequence). V was pared by 7 bases and J by 0 bases, with 15 bases between. Here the CDR3 DNA reads TGTGCCAGTACTACGGACTACTCAATGAACACTGAAGCTTTCTTT. Translation gives CASTTDYSMNTEAFF.

The chain uses TRBV25-1 and TRBJ2-1, with TRBD2 matching 7 bases. The CDR3 has 15 amino acids. V was clipped by 4 bases and J by 4 bases; unmatched bases: 7. The V gene's germline CDR1 is MGHDK and CDR2 SYGVNS. As DNA, the CDR3 is TGTGCCAGCAGTGGGGGCCGGGACTATTACAATGAGCAGTTCTTC. Translation gives CASSGGRDYYNEQFF. The whole variable domain, filled in from reference TRBV25-1 and TRBJ2-1, reads EADIYQTPRYLVIGTGKKITLECSQTMGHDKMYWYQQDPGMELHLIHYSYGVNSTEKGDLSSESTVSRIRTEHFPLTLESARPSHTSQYLCASSGGRDYYNEQFFGPGTRLTVL.

The chain uses TRBV30 and TRBJ2-3; D perhaps matches TRBD2 (6 bases). Germline V gene data show CDR1 as GTSNPN and CDR2 as SVGIG (reference sequence). There are 13 residues in the CDR3. V was trimmed by 4 bases and J by 6 bases, leaving 14 bases between them. CDR3 protein: CAWTRDSVDTQYF. The CDR3 nucleotides are TGTGCCTGGACACGGGACTCTGTGGATACGCAGTATTTT. Complete variable domain (other parts from reference TRBV30 and TRBJ2-3): SQTIHQWPATLVQPVGSPLSLECTVEGTSNPNLYWYRQAAGRGLQLLFYSVGIGQISSEVPQNLSASRPQDRQFILSSKKLLLSDSGFYLCAWTRDSVDTQYFGPGTRLTVL.

The CDR3 reads CAWSLFGTGSGDTQYF. The CDR3 DNA sequence: TGTGCCTGGAGTCTTTTTGGGACAGGGTCAGGAGATACGCAGTATTTT. The genes are TRBV30 and TRBJ2-3, with 9 bases lining up with TRBD1. The CDR3 runs 16 residues. Per the germline V gene, CDR1 is GTSNPN and CDR2 is SVGIG (reference sequence). Trimming at V came to 2 bases and at J to 5 bases, leaving 11 bases not matched to a gene.

V gene TRBV6-1 combines with J gene TRBJ1-1, with D tentatively TRBD1 (5 bases). Germline CDR1 is MNHNS and CDR2 is SASEGT. The V gene lost 2 bases and the J gene lost 5 bases, with 12 bases spanning the gap. The CDR3 covers 14 residues. The CDR3 protein is CASSEQGMGTEAFF. The CDR3, as DNA: TGTGCCAGCAGTGAACAGGGTATGGGGACTGAAGCTTTCTTT.